This TCR beta chain comes out of a study of technical replicates of blood from four donors (dated by TCRdb to 2016 to 2017). The library relied on the immunoSEQ multiplex PCR assay. TCRdb mirrors the immuneACCESS table, restricted to in-frame sequences. Some clones are absent from its copies; in checked studies, under half trace to an unresolved V gene, and the reason for the others is unknown. This sample holds fewer than 100,000 clones; 95% to 98% were observed only once. Roughly 0.3% of the sample goes to the ten largest clones. To note about this clone: The antigen this receptor binds is unknown. Within one base of it there is no much larger clone, and no base qualities were kept.

Sequencing used T cells isolated from PBMCs. This clonotype was sampled from a human donor in good health.

The nucleotide sequence is given as TGCAGCGTTCAAAGACAGGGGCCAGATACGCAGTATTTT. It codes for CSVQRQGPDTQYF. The V and J segments used are TRBV29-1 and TRBJ2-3; TRBD1 fits 8 bases in the junction. Here V drops 5 bases and J drops 4 bases, and the junction holds 5 bases not matched to any gene. CDR1 and CDR2, looked up from the germline V gene, are SQVTM and ANQGSEA. Including cysteine and phenylalanine, the CDR3 has 13 amino acids. CDR3 DNA only is kept here, 39 bases in frame from base 1.